These 24 T cell receptor beta chains were sequenced from one sample in a study of T-cell reconstitution after alpha-beta-depleted transplantation in children. For TCRbeta, the library was prepared with unique molecular identifiers. TCRdb independently ran MiXCR on the PCR reads; one entry per CDR3 protein. Of hundreds of thousands of distinct CDR3 sequences in the sample, roughly 24% were seen once. The sequences come from PBMCs, mostly from graft donor cells, collected 360 days after TCRalphabeta/CD19-depleted stem cell transplant. The receptors stem from a boy younger than two who had a stem cell transplant for acute myeloid leukemia, so the T cells may come from the graft donor.

V is TRBV5-1 and J is TRBJ2-7; a possible D gene is TRBD1 (5 bases). The V end lost 4 bases, the J end lost 4 bases, and 9 bases lay between the germline ends. The CDR3 extends over 12 amino acids. Germline lookup yields CDR1 SGHRS and CDR2 YFSETQ. Here the CDR3 reads CASSKGAYEQYF. The CDR3 DNA follows: TGCGCCAGCAGCAAAGGGGCTTACGAGCAGTACTTC.

In nucleotides, the CDR3 is TGTGCCAGCAGCGTAGAAGGGGGCGCAGGGGTCGCCTACGAGCAGTACTTC. Translation: CASSVEGGAGVAYEQYF. The chain uses TRBV9 and TRBJ2-7, with 7 bases matching TRBD1. Germline V lookup: CDR1 SGDLS, CDR2 YYNGEE. V shed 0 bases, J shed 2 bases, and the junction held 11 bases outside the gene matches. CDR3 length equals 17 residues.

This chain's CDR3 is CASSLSSGSEQYF. The CDR3 region has the DNA TGTGCCAGCAGCTTGAGTTCAGGGTCCGAGCAGTACTTC. The chain combines TRBV7-9 with TRBJ2-7; TRBD1 is a possible D gene (5 bases). The CDR3 is made up of 13 amino acids. Germline V CDR1 and CDR2: SEHNR, FQNEAQ (reference sequence). The ends were cut back, 3 bases at V and 6 bases at J, with 12 bases in the middle.

This clonotype turned up a few times. The chain recombines TRBV20-1 with TRBJ2-6; D call uncertain. The CDR3 contains 19 residues. V was pared by 3 bases and J by 1 base, with 22 bases between. Looked up from germline, CDR1 is DFQATT and CDR2 is SNEGSKA (reference sequence). CDR3 residues: CSASFFPGSTTSGANVLTF. CDR3 nucleotides: TGCAGTGCTAGTTTTTTCCCGGGTAGTACTACTTCTGGGGCCAACGTCCTGACTTTC.

This chain uses TRBV12-3 or TRBV12-4 with TRBJ2-6; no clear D gene. This CDR3 is 15 amino acids long. The V end was cut by 8 bases, the J end by 0 bases, with 11 bases between. The CDR3 coding sequence is TGTGCCAGCGCGAACAGCTCCTCTGGGGCCAACGTCCTGACTTTC. Its translation: CASANSSSGANVLTF.

In its sample, this clonotype was seen many times. The chain is built from TRBV9 and TRBJ2-1, with 8 bases fitting TRBD2. Germline loops: CDR1 SGDLS, CDR2 YYNGEE. This CDR3 contains 16 residues. The J segment lost 2 bases and the V segment lost 5 bases, leaving 9 bases of the junction unmatched. CDR3 DNA: TGTGCCAGCAGTTCCGGGGGGGCCAGGACCTACAATGAGCAGTTCTTC. This translates into CASSSGGARTYNEQFF.

The table lists this clonotype with a few counts. V gene TRBV6-5 combines with J gene TRBJ2-1, with 12 bases that match TRBD2. Trimming removed 0 bases from V and 13 bases from J; junction bases left unmatched: 13. The CDR3 loop spans 17 amino acids. Germline values: CDR1 MNHEY, CDR2 SVGAGI. The DNA of the CDR3 is TGTGCCAGCAGTTACTCCCCGACTAGCGGGGGCCGCACACTTCAGTTCTTC. Amino acids: CASSYSPTSGGRTLQFF.

The genes are TRBV12-3 or TRBV12-4 and TRBJ2-5, with D perhaps assigned TRBD1 or TRBD2 (5 bases each). The CDR3 covers 12 residues. The V end was cut by 6 bases, the J end by 9 bases, with 14 bases between. The CDR3 spells CASSPTLGAQYF. CDR3 sequence (DNA): TGTGCCAGCAGCCCTACCCTGGGGGCCCAGTACTTC.

The chain joins TRBV20-1 to TRBJ1-5, with 10 nucleotides matching TRBD1. Germline V gene data show CDR1 as DFQATT and CDR2 as SNEGSKA (reference sequence). Trimming at V came to 1 base and at J to 2 bases, leaving 2 bases not matched to a gene. CDR3 length: 15 amino acids. The CDR3 loop reads CSARVGTGGNQPQHF. CDR3 nucleotides: TGCAGTGCTAGAGTTGGGACAGGGGGCAATCAGCCCCAGCATTTT.

This clonotype has a count of ten or more. The rearrangement links TRBV20-1 to TRBJ2-7; D is perhaps TRBD1 or TRBD2 (5 bases each). V lost 6 bases, J lost 3 bases, and 15 bases lay in between. The germline V gene has CDR1 DFQATT and CDR2 SNEGSKA (reference sequence). CDR3 length equals 13 residues. The CDR3 loop is CSARRGAHYEQYF. The CDR3 DNA reads as TGCAGTGCGAGGCGAGGGGCTCACTACGAGCAGTACTTC.

This clonotype was seen many times. The chain uses TRBV20-1 and TRBJ2-7, with D hard to call. V lost 0 bases to trimming and J lost 0 bases, with 6 bases between them. Germline V gene sequence: CDR1 DFQATT, CDR2 SNEGSKA (reference sequence). The CDR3 runs 13 residues. The CDR3 region is CSARDPDSYEQYF. The CDR3, as DNA: TGCAGTGCTAGAGACCCGGACTCCTACGAGCAGTACTTC.

Many counts were recorded for this clonotype. The chain uses TRBV20-1 and TRBJ2-1; D remains ambiguous. This CDR3 comprises 13 residues. The germline V gene has CDR1 DFQATT and CDR2 SNEGSKA (reference sequence). The germline V and J ends were trimmed by 4 bases and 5 bases, with 12 bases remaining between them. Written as DNA, the CDR3 is TGCAGTGCTACCCGAGCGCAGGACAATGAGCAGTTCTTC. Its translation: CSATRAQDNEQFF.

The V call is TRBV6-1, the J call TRBJ2-3; 12 bases are shared with TRBD2. V lost 6 bases to trimming and J lost 5 bases; unmatched junction nucleotides: 6. Germline V gives CDR1 MNHNS, CDR2 SASEGT. The CDR3 runs to 15 residues. In nucleotides, the CDR3 is TGTGCCAGCAGCGTTCTAGCGGGGGGGAAAGATACGCAGTATTTT. Its protein is CASSVLAGGKDTQYF.

Ten or more counts support this clonotype. The rearrangement links TRBV5-5 to TRBJ1-1; TRBD1 might be the D (6 bases). This CDR3 is 14 amino acids long. With 1 base removed from V and 1 base from J, the gap between germline ends came to 8 bases. Germline CDR1 reads SGHKS; CDR2 reads YYEKEE (reference sequence). The CDR3 region has the DNA TGTGCCAGCAGCTTGAAGGACAGGAACACTGAAGCTTTCTTT. This translates into CASSLKDRNTEAFF.

The chain links TRBV6-4 to TRBJ1-1; TRBD1 might be the D (6 bases). Germline V gene data show CDR1 as MRHNA and CDR2 as SNTAGT. The V gene lost 6 bases and the J gene lost 0 bases, with 14 bases spanning the gap. The CDR3 runs to 15 residues. The CDR3 here is CASSGWGLMNTEAFF. The CDR3 DNA sequence: TGTGCCAGCAGCGGATGGGGGCTCATGAACACTGAAGCTTTCTTT.

The chain is built from TRBV29-1 and TRBJ2-3; TRBD1 aligns across 11 bases. Trimming removed 3 bases from V and 0 bases from J; junction bases left unmatched: 2. Per the germline V gene, CDR1 is SQVTM and CDR2 is ANQGSEA. The CDR3 length is 15 residues. The CDR3 bases are TGCAGCGTTGACGGACAGGGGGCCAGCACAGATACGCAGTATTTT. It specifies CSVDGQGASTDTQYF.

The rearrangement joins TRBV5-1 to TRBJ2-5; 7 bases are a match to TRBD1. V was pared by 2 bases and J by 1 base, with 5 bases of the junction left unmatched. The CDR3 length is 15 residues. Per the germline V gene, CDR1 is SGHRS and CDR2 is YFSETQ. The chain's CDR3 is CASSFTGTAQETQYF. The CDR3 DNA reads TGCGCCAGCAGCTTCACCGGGACAGCCCAAGAGACCCAGTACTTC. The full variable domain, in which reference TRBV5-1 and TRBJ2-5 provide the parts outside the CDR3, is KAGVTQTPRYLIKTRGQQVTLSCSPISGHRSVSWYQQTPGQGLQFLFEYFSETQRNKGNFPGRFSGRQFSNSRSEMNVSTLELGDSALYLCASSFTGTAQETQYFGPGTRLLVL.

The rearrangement joins TRBV7-2 to TRBJ1-5; tentative D call: TRBD1 (5 bases). The CDR3 covers 14 residues. CDR1 is SGHTA, CDR2 FQGNSA, per germline. Trimming shortened V by 7 bases and J by 5 bases, and 15 bases separated the two germline ends. CDR3 in amino acids: CASNRWGGHQPQHF. For the CDR3, the DNA is TGTGCCAGCAACCGATGGGGCGGGCATCAGCCCCAGCATTTT. The whole variable domain, filled in from reference TRBV7-2 and TRBJ1-5, reads GAGVSQSPSNKVTEKGKDVELRCDPISGHTALYWYRQSLGQGLEFLIYFQGNSAPDKSGLPSDRFSAERTGGSVSTLTIQRTQQEDSAVYLCASNRWGGHQPQHFGDGTRLSIL.

V usage is TRBV12-3 or TRBV12-4 and J usage is TRBJ1-2; D remains unclear. This CDR3 spans 14 amino acids. V lost 3 bases and J 4 bases, leaving 12 bases between the germline ends. CDR3 amino acids: CASSFSQFGYGYTF. CDR3 in DNA: TGTGCCAGCAGTTTTTCCCAGTTTGGCTATGGCTACACCTTC.

As concerns this clonotype: Since a much larger clone is just one base distant, this may be a read error. This rearrangement joins TRBV10-2 to TRBJ2-5; 7 nucleotides agree with TRBD1. Germline CDR1 WSHSY, CDR2 SAAADI. The trim removed 10 bases at V and 0 bases at J, leaving 11 bases unmatched. The CDR3 covers 15 residues. CDR3 in DNA: TGCGCCACCCAGAGACAGGGAGAGTACCAAGAGACCCAGTACTTC. Translating gives CATQRQGEYQETQYF.

The chain couples TRBV10-3 to TRBJ1-1; 7 positions match TRBD1. Per germline, CDR1 ENHRY and CDR2 SYGVKD. The CDR3 spans 12 residues. The J segment lost 3 bases and the V segment lost 6 bases, leaving 1 base of the junction unmatched. CDR3 sequence: CAISGQDTEAFF. The CDR3 nucleotides are TGTGCCATCAGCGGACAGGACACTGAAGCTTTCTTT.

The gene calls are TRBV29-1 and TRBJ1-2; D gene unclear. Trimming took 3 bases from V and 7 from J, leaving 15 bases between them. The CDR3 has 13 residues. Germline-derived CDR1 and CDR2 are SQVTM and ANQGSEA. CDR3 DNA: TGCAGCGTTGAGGCGCCAAACTGGGGTGGCTACACCTTC. Its translation is CSVEAPNWGGYTF.

The sample holds a few counts of this clonotype. The chain couples TRBV12-3 or TRBV12-4 to TRBJ2-7; D remains unclear. The CDR3 contains 12 residues. V lost 5 bases and J 4 bases, leaving 9 bases between the germline ends. This CDR3 reads CASSLNGYEQYV. CDR3 in DNA: TGTGCCAGCAGTCTTAACGGGTACGAGCAGTACGTC.

The chain combines TRBV7-2 with TRBJ1-6; perhaps TRBD1 as D (6 bases). In germline, CDR1 is SGHTA, CDR2 FQGNSA. CDR3 length: 12 residues. Trimming shortened V by 5 bases and J by 15 bases, and 14 bases separated the two germline ends. DNA of the CDR3: TGTGCCAGCAGCCCCTACGGGGGCAACCTCCACTTT. This codes for CASSPYGGNLHF. Complete variable domain (other parts from reference TRBV7-2 and TRBJ1-6): GAGVSQSPSNKVTEKGKDVELRCDPISGHTALYWYRQSLGQGLEFLIYFQGNSAPDKSGLPSDRFSAERTGGSVSTLTIQRTQQEDSAVYLCASSPYGGNLHFGNGTRLTVT.